This passage covers 10 T cell receptor beta chains from one sample sequenced in a study of Graves' ophthalmopathy and Graves' hyperthyroidism. The authors amplified TCR beta CDR3 regions from RNA transcripts. First-round RT-PCR relied on HTBI primers, and a second-round multiplex PCR came next. A single record per CDR3 protein comes from TCRdb applying MiXCR to the multiplex PCR reads. The table includes 600,000 to 950,000 distinct CDR3 sequences, about 44% detected once. Sequencing input: peripheral blood. The receptors were gathered from an adult man with Graves' ophthalmopathy.

The CDR3 region is CAISESGRGDTQYF. For the CDR3, the DNA is TGTGCCATCAGTGAGTCAGGGAGGGGAGATACGCAGTATTTT. The chain carries TRBV10-3 and TRBJ2-3; 7 nucleotides match TRBD2. V shed 0 bases and J 5 bases; nucleotides not matched to a gene: 2. This CDR3 is built from 14 residues. Germline V gives CDR1 ENHRY, CDR2 SYGVKD.

This clonotype was counted ten times or more. This chain uses TRBV2 with TRBJ1-2; no clear D. CDR1 is SNHLY, CDR2 FYNNEI, per germline. V dropped 4 bases and J dropped 1 base, with 7 bases sitting between them. This CDR3 comprises 13 residues. The CDR3 DNA sequence: TGTGCCAGCAGTGTAGTAATTAACTATGGCTACACCTTC. It translates to CASSVVINYGYTF.

The table lists this clonotype with many counts. The V gene is TRBV9, the J gene TRBJ1-2, with 7 positions matching TRBD1. Trimming took 4 bases from V and 6 from J; bases not matched to a gene: 12. From germline, CDR1 is SGDLS and CDR2 YYNGEE. The CDR3 extends over 15 amino acids. CDR3 sequence reads: CASSKTGYELNGYTF. Here the CDR3 DNA reads TGTGCCAGCAGCAAGACAGGGTATGAACTCAATGGCTACACCTTC.

This clonotype was seen ten or more times. J is TRBJ1-1 and V is TRBV10-3, with a tentative D call TRBD1 (6 bases). The CDR3 is 13 residues long. V was trimmed by 6 bases and J by 3 bases, leaving 11 bases between them. Germline V lookup: CDR1 ENHRY, CDR2 SYGVKD. CDR3 DNA sequence: TGTGCCATCAGACAGGGAGAGGACACTGAAGCTTTCTTT. Its protein is CAIRQGEDTEAFF.

The chain combines TRBV25-1 with TRBJ2-3; D unclear. Germline values: CDR1 MGHDK, CDR2 SYGVNS. The CDR3 runs 14 residues. Trimming removed 0 bases at V and 1 base at J, with 5 bases between. The CDR3 here is CASSEYQGTDTQYF. The CDR3 DNA is TGTGCCAGCAGTGAATACCAAGGCACAGATACGCAGTATTTT.

As regards this clonotype: This sequence may be a read error, since a much larger clone differs from it by one base. The V and J genes are TRBV25-1 and TRBJ2-2; 8 bases are a match to TRBD2. The CDR3 sequence is 15 residues long. Looked up from germline, CDR1 is MGHDK and CDR2 is SYGVNS. Written as DNA, the CDR3 is TGTGCCAGCAGTGAGACTAGCGCGAGCAGCGGGGTGCTGTTTTTT. It is translated as CASSETSASSGVLFF.

This clonotype was observed a few times. V is TRBV13 and J is TRBJ1-4; 7 bases map to TRBD1. This CDR3 spans 15 amino acids. V trimming: 5 bases; J trimming: 4 bases; junction bases outside the gene matches: 7. Germline lookup yields CDR1 PRHDT and CDR2 FYEKMQ (reference sequence). This CDR3 is CASSKGTVINEKLFF. The CDR3 DNA is TGTGCCAGCAGCAAAGGGACAGTTATTAATGAAAAACTGTTTTTT. Full variable domain (outside the CDR3, taken from reference TRBV13 and TRBJ1-4): AAGVIQSPRHLIKEKRETATLKCYPIPRHDTVYWYQQGPGQDPQFLISFYEKMQSDKGSIPDRFSAQQFSDYHSELNMSSLELGDSALYFCASSKGTVINEKLFFGSGTQLSVL.

In its sample, this clonotype was seen a few times. V gene TRBV14 combines with J gene TRBJ1-2; D gene ambiguous. The V end was cut by 2 bases, the J end by 2 bases, with 9 bases between. The V gene's germline CDR1 is SGHDN and CDR2 FVKESK. This CDR3 contains 14 residues. In nucleotides, the CDR3 is TGTGCCAGCAGCCAATCGTCTTTGAACTATGGCTACACCTTC. Its protein product is CASSQSSLNYGYTF.

This clonotype was detected many times. The chain recombines TRBV10-3 with TRBJ1-1; possible D gene TRBD1, 5 bases. The V gene lost 3 bases and the J gene lost 5 bases, with 19 bases spanning the gap. Germline values: CDR1 ENHRY, CDR2 SYGVKD. There are 16 residues in the CDR3. The CDR3 nucleotides are TGTGCCATCAGTGACACGGAGTTCAGGGTGGAAACTGAAGCTTTCTTT. Its translation is CAISDTEFRVETEAFF.

Note on this clonotype: A junction end diverges from the germline sequence, so it may reflect a read error. The rearrangement uses TRBV10-3 and TRBJ2-7; weak D call: TRBD2 (6 bases). The germline CDR1 and CDR2 sequences are ENHRY and SYGVKD. The CDR3 contains 14 residues. In nucleotides, the CDR3 is TGTGCCAGCAGTGAATTGGAGGGATACTACGAGCAGTACTTC. It translates to CASSELEGYYEQYF.